A single sample is the source of the 20 T cell receptor beta chains below, sequenced in a study of blood T cell repertoires in COVID-19. Profiled with immunoSEQ multiplex PCR; TCRdb holds only in-frame clones, not every one. The table shows around 250,000 clones, with 86% occurring only once. The sample comprised peripheral blood. The source of these receptors is a man at least 80 years old with acute or convalescent COVID-19.

The rearrangement links TRBV11-3 to TRBJ2-3, with 9 nucleotides matching TRBD2. Germline V gives CDR1 SGHNT, CDR2 YENEEA. The junction had 11 bases not matched to a gene; V was cut back by 2 bases and J by 2 bases. The CDR3 sequence is 18 residues long. The DNA of the CDR3 is TGTGCCAGCAGCTTACCCCAAAGCGGGGGGCTTTTCACAGATACGCAGTATTTT. Its protein product is CASSLPQSGGLFTDTQYF.

The CDR3, as DNA: TGTGCCAGCTCACCACCGATTGGACAGGGGGAAGAGACCCAGTACTTC. As protein: CASSPPIGQGEETQYF. The rearrangement uses TRBV18 and TRBJ2-5, with TRBD1 matching over 10 bases. The CDR3 runs 16 residues. V lost 0 bases and J lost 3; bases outside the gene matches: 4. Germline V gene data show CDR1 as KGHSH and CDR2 as LQKENI.

The V and J genes are TRBV5-4 and TRBJ2-5, with 7 bases matching TRBD2. The CDR3 runs to 17 residues. The germline V gene has CDR1 SGHNT and CDR2 YYREEE (reference sequence). V trimming: 0 bases; J trimming: 4 bases; junction bases outside the gene matches: 12. CDR3 DNA sequence: TGTGCCAGCAGCTTGGTTCCCACGGGACCGGGAGGAGAGACCCAGTACTTC. Protein sequence: CASSLVPTGPGGETQYF.

The V gene is TRBV27, the J gene TRBJ2-7; D might be TRBD2 (5 bases). The V gene lost 5 bases and the J gene lost 3 bases, with 14 bases spanning the gap. The CDR3 spans 14 residues. CDR1 is MNHEY and CDR2 is SMNVEV in the germline V gene (reference sequence). This CDR3 reads CASSLRTRDYEQYF. The CDR3 DNA follows: TGTGCCAGCAGTCTTAGAACGAGGGACTACGAGCAGTACTTC.

The chain employs TRBV29-1 and TRBJ2-3, with a weak D call TRBD1 (5 bases). The CDR3 is 13 residues long. Germline values: CDR1 SQVTM, CDR2 ANQGSEA. Between the trimmed V and J ends, which lost 7 bases and 0 bases, there was a span of 11 bases. In DNA form, the CDR3 reads TGCAGCGGGATCAGGGTGAGCACAGATACGCAGTATTTT. This encodes CSGIRVSTDTQYF.

The chain uses TRBV9 and TRBJ1-5, with 9 positions matching TRBD1. CDR3 length equals 15 residues. Losses at the gene ends were 4 bases for V and 4 bases for J; bases not matched to a gene: 6. Per the germline V gene, CDR1 is SGDLS and CDR2 is YYNGEE. CDR3 DNA sequence: TGTGCCAGCAGCCAGACAGGGGGGGCGAATCAGCCCCAGCATTTT. Residues: CASSQTGGANQPQHF.

This clone was found a few times. The chain joins TRBV3-1 (or the pseudogene TRBV3-2) to TRBJ1-1; no reliable D call. Trimming took 6 bases from V and 5 from J, leaving 19 bases between them. This CDR3 has 15 amino acids. Per the germline V gene, CDR1 is LGHDT and CDR2 is YNNKEL (reference sequence). In DNA form, the CDR3 reads TGTGCCAGCAGTGGAGGCGTCGCTTTAACGACTGAAGCTTTCTTT. This sequence encodes CASSGGVALTTEAFF.

Remarks on this clone: Other DNA sequences in the same sample also yield this CDR3. The chain carries TRBV7-9 and TRBJ1-5; no clear D. CDR3 length: 15 residues. Germline V gives CDR1 SEHNR, CDR2 FQNEAQ (reference sequence). The ends were cut back, 5 bases at V and 0 bases at J, with 11 bases in the middle. The CDR3 here is CASSLGGGSNQPQHF. The CDR3 DNA reads TGTGCCAGCAGCCTCGGCGGTGGTAGCAATCAGCCCCAGCATTTT.

The J gene is TRBJ2-2, the V gene TRBV4-2; 8 nucleotides line up with TRBD2. V shed 4 bases and J 6 bases; nucleotides not matched to a gene: 10. From germline, CDR1 is LGHNA and CDR2 YNFKEQ. CDR3 size: 16 residues. The CDR3 here is CASSPREGRIAGELFF. In nucleotides, the CDR3 is TGTGCCAGCAGCCCCCGGGAGGGGAGGATCGCCGGGGAGCTGTTTTTT.

The chain links TRBV7-2 to TRBJ1-5; no clear D. Trimming took off 3 bases at V and 7 bases at J, with 10 bases between the two ends. The CDR3 length is 13 residues. Germline CDR1 is SGHTA and CDR2 is FQGNSA. The CDR3 is CASSFGPRQPQHF. CDR3 nucleotide sequence: TGTGCCAGCAGCTTTGGCCCCAGACAGCCCCAGCATTTT.

CDR3 amino acids: CASSLAGMGGNEQFF. CDR3 in DNA: TGCGCCAGCAGCTTGGCCGGGATGGGTGGGAATGAGCAGTTCTTC. The V call is TRBV5-1, the J call TRBJ2-1; the D gene is possibly TRBD2 (5 bases). Germline lookup yields CDR1 SGHRS and CDR2 YFSETQ. This CDR3 is 15 amino acids long. The V gene lost 0 bases and the J gene lost 7 bases, with 14 bases spanning the gap.

The rearrangement joins TRBV28 to TRBJ1-3; the match to TRBD1 covers 7 bases. The CDR3 contains 14 residues. V shed 5 bases and J 3 bases; nucleotides not matched to a gene: 4. The V gene's germline CDR1 is MDHEN and CDR2 SYDVKM. The CDR3 sequence: CASSPQGNGNTIYF. DNA for the CDR3: TGTGCCAGCAGTCCACAGGGGAATGGAAACACCATATATTTT.

J is TRBJ1-4 and V is TRBV9; D gene uncertain. Trimming removed 4 bases from V and 10 bases from J, with 11 bases in between. Looked up from germline, CDR1 is SGDLS and CDR2 is YYNGEE. This CDR3 spans 12 amino acids. CDR3 in DNA: TGTGCCAGCAGCTCCCACCGGGGAAAACTGTTTTTT. It is translated as CASSSHRGKLFF. The full variable domain, its missing parts supplied by reference TRBV9 and TRBJ1-4, is DSGVTQTPKHLITATGQRVTLRCSPRSGDLSVYWYQQSLDQGLQFLIQYYNGEERAKGNILERFSAQQFPDLHSELNLSSLELGDSALYFCASSSHRGKLFFGSGTQLSVL.

V usage is TRBV5-1 and J usage is TRBJ1-4; 10 bases are shared with TRBD1. The CDR3 totals 15 residues. Germline-derived CDR1 and CDR2 are SGHRS and YFSETQ. Losses at the gene ends were 2 bases for V and 5 bases for J; bases not matched to a gene: 3. DNA of the CDR3: TGCGCCAGCAGCTTCGGGGGACAGGGGAATGAAAAACTGTTTTTT. Amino acids: CASSFGGQGNEKLFF.

The rearrangement links TRBV7-2 to TRBJ2-7; tentatively, D is TRBD2 (6 bases). Trimming took off 5 bases at V and 6 bases at J, with 14 bases between the two ends. The CDR3 has 13 residues. Germline-derived CDR1 and CDR2 are SGHTA and FQGNSA. The CDR3 region has the DNA TGTGCCAGCAGCCCCCGGAGGGGAGGCGAGCAGTACTTC. It translates to CASSPRRGGEQYF.

V is TRBV12-3 or TRBV12-4 and J is TRBJ1-2, with 7 bases identical to TRBD1. This CDR3 contains 12 residues. Unmatched junction bases numbered 7, after V lost 5 bases and J lost 10 bases. CDR3 amino acids: CASSRLQGTYTF. CDR3 DNA: TGTGCCAGCAGTCGGTTACAGGGGACCTACACCTTC.

This chain links TRBV12-3 or TRBV12-4 with TRBJ2-3, with D unresolved. V lost 5 bases and J lost 3, with 6 bases in between. The CDR3 runs to 12 residues. The chain's CDR3 is CASSSFTDTQYF. The CDR3 DNA is TGTGCCAGCAGTAGCTTTACAGATACGCAGTATTTT.

The CDR3 loop reads CASSPLASGYEQYF. The CDR3 DNA follows: TGTGCCAGCAGCCCTCTAGCGAGCGGCTACGAGCAGTACTTC. The chain combines TRBV7-3 with TRBJ2-7; tentative D call: TRBD2 (6 bases). The CDR3 runs 14 residues. The V and J ends lost 5 bases and 3 bases respectively, with 14 bases between them. Looked up from germline, CDR1 is SGHTA and CDR2 is FQGTGA.

Comments on this clone: This sample includes further DNA sequences coding for the same CDR3. The CDR3 DNA sequence: TGCGCCAGCAGCCTAGGACAGCCGAACACTGAAGCTTTCTTT. This codes for CASSLGQPNTEAFF. The chain has TRBV5-1 and TRBJ1-1, with D possibly matching TRBD1 (6 bases). Germline lookup yields CDR1 SGHRS and CDR2 YFSETQ. The CDR3 length is 14 residues. V was cut by 4 bases and J by 1 base, with 11 bases left in between. The full variable domain, rest sourced from reference TRBV5-1 and TRBJ1-1, is KAGVTQTPRYLIKTRGQQVTLSCSPISGHRSVSWYQQTPGQGLQFLFEYFSETQRNKGNFPGRFSGRQFSNSRSEMNVSTLELGDSALYLCASSLGQPNTEAFFGQGTRLTVV.

This chain joins TRBV24-1 and TRBJ1-2, with D perhaps matching TRBD1 (5 bases). Trimming took 5 bases from V and 8 from J, leaving 17 bases between them. CDR3 length: 14 amino acids. CDR1 and CDR2 (germline): KGHDR, SFDVKD. The DNA for the CDR3 is TGTGCCACCAGTGGGCTCGGGCAGGGCCAAGGCTACACCTTC. This sequence encodes CATSGLGQGQGYTF.